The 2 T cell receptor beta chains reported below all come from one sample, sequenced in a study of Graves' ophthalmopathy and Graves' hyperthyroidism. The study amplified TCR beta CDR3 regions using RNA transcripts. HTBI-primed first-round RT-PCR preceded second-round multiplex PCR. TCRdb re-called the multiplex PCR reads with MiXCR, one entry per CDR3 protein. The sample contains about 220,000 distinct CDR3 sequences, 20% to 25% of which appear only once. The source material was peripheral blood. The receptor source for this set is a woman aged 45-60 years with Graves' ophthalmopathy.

The CDR3 loop is CASSSTGASEAFF. CDR3 in DNA: TGTGCCAGCAGCTCGACAGGGGCTAGTGAAGCTTTCTTT. The V gene is TRBV7-2, the J gene TRBJ1-1, with TRBD1 matching 8 bases. After removal of 4 bases from V and 7 bases from J, the junction contained 5 bases not matched to a gene. This CDR3 is built from 13 residues. In germline, CDR1 is SGHTA, CDR2 FQGNSA.

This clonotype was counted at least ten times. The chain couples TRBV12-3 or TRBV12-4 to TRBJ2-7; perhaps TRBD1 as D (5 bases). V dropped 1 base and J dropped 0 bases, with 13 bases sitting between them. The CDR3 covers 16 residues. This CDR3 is CASSLVRFGASYEQYF. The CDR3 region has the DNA TGTGCCAGCAGTTTAGTCAGGTTTGGGGCCTCCTACGAGCAGTACTTC.